This T cell receptor (beta chain) was captured by sequencing in a study of blood T cell repertoires in COVID-19 (dated by TCRdb to 2018 to 2021). About the investigation overall: Samples covering the acute and convalescent phases of COVID-19 were provided by collaborators in the United States, Italy and Spain. The material from the prospective study consisted of cDNA or gDNA derived from T cells, B-cell-depleted T cells, or PBMCs. The dataset comprised deeply sampled blood TCRbeta repertoires from subjects exposed to, actively infected with, or recovered from COVID-19. The repertoires were made available in a free public database intended to serve as a resource for research on the immune response to SARS-CoV-2. Samples were obtained from the ongoing ImmuneRACE study (first 160 participants) and from 1,254 subjects provided by 6 global collaborators. Nearly every sample came with metadata listing a de-identified subject ID, COVID-19 status, age in years and sex. HLA class I and class II types, where available, came from metadata supplied by the sample provider rather than from assay-based typing. Study-wide findings and limitations: How much clinical and demographic metadata was included differed by source and by participant, and the metadata was provided uncurated.

Regarding this clone: Its specific antigen is unknown. One base away there is no much larger clone; base qualities are not given.

The junction shows trimming of 4 bases on V and 1 base on J, plus 11 bases between the germline ends. The CDR1 and CDR2 encoded by the germline V gene are SGDLS and YYNGEE. The CDR3 measures 15 amino acids from cysteine to phenylalanine. Only CDR3 DNA remains: 45 bases, in frame from the first base. The immunoSEQ Assay, a bias-controlled multiplex PCR, was used to amplify TCRbeta CDR3 regions from genomic DNA. Concerning the study's data processing: The number of nucleated cells in each sample was estimated by amplification of reference gene primers within the assay. Sequence reads were collapsed and filtered to measure the absolute abundance of every unique TCRbeta CDR3 rearrangement. For each sample, productive Simpson clonality was calculated as the square root of Simpson's diversity index across productive rearrangements. The source is immuneACCESS, and TCRdb retained only in-frame sequences with V and J called. Part of the clones is not carried over; for the studies checked, unresolved V genes explain less than half of this, and the remainder is unexplained. V and J calls plus clone size are reproduced from that table; the DNA served to infer D and trimming. Across this sample there are approximately 72,000 clones, with 75% to 90% seen only once. The ten largest clones add up to approximately 35% of the sample.

Whole blood was collected in K2EDTA tubes by collaborating institutions according to the institutions' own protocols. For TCRbeta analysis, collaborator samples were shipped as frozen whole blood, as isolated PBMCs, or as DNA extracted from either sample type. Recombination joined TRBV9 with TRBJ2-2; TRBD2 could be the D gene, as 6 bases match. This TCR derives from a woman over 75 with active or convalescent COVID-19. What was sequenced was peripheral blood. The DNA is TGTGCCAGCAGCTTACCAGCGGGGAACACCGGGGAGCTGTTTTTT. It translates to CASSLPAGNTGELFF.